This TCR beta chain came from a study of early T cells in non-severe SARS-CoV-2 infection. Trimming took 3 bases from V and 9 from J, leaving 15 bases between them. Germline V gene data show CDR1 as SQVTM and CDR2 as ANQGSEA. This CDR3 comprises 13 residues. In its sample, this clonotype was seen many times. TCRdb independently ran MiXCR on the 5' RACE reads; one entry per CDR3 protein. The sample holds fewer than 65,000 distinct CDR3 sequences, less than 10% seen once. The chain recombines TRBV29-1 with TRBJ2-1; maybe TRBD1 (5 bases). The TCR originated in an adult who was a healthcare worker with PCR-confirmed SARS-CoV-2 infection or an uninfected control (not recorded which). Sequencing was carried out using whole blood. CDR3: CSVDRALFGEQFF. The DNA for the CDR3 is TGCAGCGTTGACAGGGCTTTGTTCGGTGAGCAGTTCTTC.